The clone carrying this T cell receptor beta chain was observed a handful of times. The antigen is undetermined. This sample is part of a study of cytomegalovirus exposure and HLA in healthy donors. General study findings and limits: Sequences of the TCR beta chain were said to predict the HLA-A and HLA-B alleles of most subjects accurately. The authors later found TCR association rates varying by HLA locus, with DRB1 most and HLA-C fewest. Fewer N-insertions (relative to the roughly 660-donor mean) were reportedly seen in an Asian-associated ancestry cluster in a later analysis.

This PCR relied on a set of 60 Vbeta primers and 13 Jbeta primers. Clones were sequenced by immunoSEQ multiplex PCR, and TCRdb holds only the in-frame ones, with some missing. The data show approximately 140,000 clones, roughly 77% seen once. In germline, CDR1 is SGHRS, CDR2 YFSETQ. This CDR3 spans 15 amino acids. The trim removed 4 bases at V and 0 bases at J, leaving 4 bases unmatched. This receptor was taken from a female donor in good health and CMV-seronegative. The specimen sequenced was PBMCs. V usage is TRBV5-1 and J usage is TRBJ1-5, with 7 bases identical to TRBD1. The CDR3 sequence: CASSRTGVSNQPQHF. CDR3 coding DNA: TGCGCCAGCAGCCGCACAGGGGTTAGCAATCAGCCCCAGCATTTT.